This T cell receptor beta chain was sequenced during a study of T cell repertoires in cytomegalovirus infection. At the level of the study: CMV infection plus the matching HLA type was flagged by public TCR beta signatures.

MiXCR, run by TCRdb on the reads, gives a single entry per CDR3 protein. The data hold some 200,000 distinct CDR3 sequences, with approximately 19% observed a single time. As regards this clonotype: Its target is unknown.

General observations from the study: Dominating the ex vivo response were TCR beta clonotypes that were CMV-specific and HLA-C-restricted. Identification of carriers of CMV plus the relevant HLA was achieved through cumulative public TCR beta family frequency.

This CDR3 contains 12 residues. V dropped 5 bases and J dropped 7 bases, with 11 bases sitting between them. CDR1 is SGHTA, CDR2 FQGNSA, per germline. The rearrangement uses TRBV7-2 and TRBJ1-1, with no clear D. This receptor was obtained from a human donor in good health (CMV status not recorded). Some clones in this sample may be carry-over from other donors' samples. Sequencing was performed on PBMCs. Here the CDR3 reads CASSPDGYEAFF. The CDR3 nucleotides are TGTGCCAGCAGCCCGGACGGATATGAAGCTTTCTTT.